This entry features one T cell receptor (beta chain) sequence. The source of the sample is a study of blood T cell repertoires in COVID-19. About the study: Samples taken during acute and convalescent COVID-19 were collected in the United States, Italy and Spain. In each case, the material was cDNA or gDNA derived from T cells, B-cell-depleted T cells, or PBMCs.

CDR3 length: 14 amino acids. Germline V gene sequence: CDR1 LNHDA, CDR2 SQIVND (reference sequence). V gave up 7 bases and J gave up 4 bases, with 14 bases separating them. As originally analysed: By means of reference gene primer amplification, nucleated cell counts were estimated. Method: immunoSEQ multiplex PCR; TCRdb's copy keeps in-frame clones and lacks some. From that table come the V and J calls and clone size; the DNA was used to work out D and trimming. This sample yields about 240,000 clones, of which around 86% are seen a single time; about 12% belongs to the top ten. The specimen sequenced was peripheral blood. V and J are TRBV19 and TRBJ1-5; D may be TRBD1 (5 bases). The receptor was derived from a man older than 75 with acute or convalescent COVID-19. The CDR3 coding sequence is TGTGCCAGTACCGCCGACAGACCTAATCAGCCCCAGCATTTT. As protein: CASTADRPNQPQHF.